This T cell receptor beta chain is drawn from a study of radiation and T cells in renal cell carcinoma. Time point described: baseline pretreatment blood. Treatment: 15 Gy SBRT to primary tumor, nephrectomy 4 weeks later. The patient's renal cell carcinoma had clear cell pathology. Libraries were prepared by immunoSEQ multiplex PCR; TCRdb keeps only in-frame clonotypes and omits some of them. The sample consists of 100,000 to 150,000 clones, about four fifths of them appearing once. Regarding this clone: Its antigen is not identified.

The study's findings and limits: Pretreatment tumor biopsies were lacking, so baseline clonotypes are unknown. Top tumor clonotypes rose in blood 2 weeks post-radiation, then contracted.

Germline CDR1 and CDR2: MNHEY and SMNVEV (reference sequence). This CDR3 spans 13 amino acids. V was shortened by 8 bases and J by 3 bases, with 11 bases between the two germline ends. This specimen was blood, taken from a patient whose treatment included radiotherapy and nephrectomy. V is TRBV27 and J is TRBJ1-5, with D unclear. The source of this sequence is a woman aged 60-70 years with renal cell carcinoma. CDR3 region: CASASQNNQPQHF. The CDR3 DNA follows: TGTGCCAGCGCGTCACAGAACAATCAGCCCCAGCATTTT.